This T cell receptor beta chain was captured in a study of glioma-infiltrating T cells. TCR alpha and beta CDR3 regions were amplified from RNA using iRepertoire nested multiplex PCR. One-step reverse transcription and amplification started from approximately 100-400 ng of tissue mRNA or PBMC total RNA. MiXCR was run by TCRdb on the multiplex PCR reads, yielding one entry per CDR3 protein. This table has 150,000 or so distinct CDR3 sequences, 39% appearing once. Losses at the gene ends were 2 bases for V and 4 bases for J; bases not matched to a gene: 10. The CDR3 length is 18 residues. CDR1 KGHDR and CDR2 SFDVKD come from the germline V gene. About this clonotype: Antigen: not known.

Study-level findings and limits: Gliomas, especially low-grade, showed above-expected tissue-blood divergence; non-neoplastic patients showed below. Tissue and blood shared very few CDR3 sequences.

The genes are TRBV24-1 and TRBJ1-5; TRBD1 matches at 10 bases. The specimen was glioma tissue, nonneoplastic brain tissue, or PBMCs (not recorded which). The sequence came from a human donor with low-grade glioma or glioblastoma, undergoing nonglioma brain surgery, or in good health (not recorded which). This CDR3 reads CATSDSWAGTGVNQPQHF. In DNA, the CDR3 is TGTGCCACCAGTGATTCCTGGGCCGGGACAGGGGTGAATCAGCCCCAGCATTTT.